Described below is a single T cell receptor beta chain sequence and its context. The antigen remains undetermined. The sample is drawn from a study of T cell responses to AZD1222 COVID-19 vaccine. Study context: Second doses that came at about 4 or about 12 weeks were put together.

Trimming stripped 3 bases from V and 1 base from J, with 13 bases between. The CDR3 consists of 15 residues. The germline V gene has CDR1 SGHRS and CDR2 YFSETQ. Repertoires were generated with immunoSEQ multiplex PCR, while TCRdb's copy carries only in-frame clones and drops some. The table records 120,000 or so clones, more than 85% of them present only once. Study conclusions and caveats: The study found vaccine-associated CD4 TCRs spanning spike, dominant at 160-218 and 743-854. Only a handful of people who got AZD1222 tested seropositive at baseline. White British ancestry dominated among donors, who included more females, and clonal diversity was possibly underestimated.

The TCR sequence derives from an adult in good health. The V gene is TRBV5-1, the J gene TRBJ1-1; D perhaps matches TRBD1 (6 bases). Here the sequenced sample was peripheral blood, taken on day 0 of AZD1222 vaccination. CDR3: CASSYLTGGNTEAFF. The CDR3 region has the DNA TGCGCCAGCAGCTACCTGACAGGAGGGAACACTGAAGCTTTCTTT.